This TCR beta chain was captured in a study of tumor-infiltrating lymphocytes in primary liver carcinoma. Bulk tissue was left unsorted, and RNA and DNA were co-extracted from roughly 20-30 mg of it. Starting from around 500 ng of total RNA, TCR beta cDNA was produced with a primer in the constant region. Three-round nested multiplex PCR performed with slightly modified ARM-PCR produced the TCR beta libraries. The opening two PCR rounds, 10 cycles each, paired TRBV1-TRBV30 forward primers with a C-beta reverse primer. TCRdb passed the multiplex PCR reads through MiXCR, listing each CDR3 protein once. The table has roughly 24,000 distinct CDR3 sequences, around 77% seen once. Points from the study as a whole: A significantly higher top-250-clone fraction was found in tumors than in blood (p = 0.039). It was tumor-adjacent and tumor-blood pairs that overlapped less than tumor region pairs did.

Details on this clonotype: The antigen remains undetermined.

The CDR3 totals 14 residues. The TCR originated in a woman in her 30s with primary liver carcinoma and hepatitis B virus infection. The chain is built from TRBV12-3 or TRBV12-4 and TRBJ2-7; D ambiguous. Sequencing used liver tumor tissue from sampling region 5. As to subset: tumor region T5, tumor centre. In DNA, the CDR3 is TGTATCAGCAGTTTACGACGCGGCAGCAGGGAGCAGTACTTC. Translation gives CISSLRRGSREQYF.